These 5 T cell receptor beta chains share one sample of origin, sequenced in a study of CD8 T cells in ankylosing spondylitis. TCRdb recomputed calls from the 5' RACE reads with MiXCR, one row per CDR3 protein. The table has roughly 190,000 distinct CDR3 sequences, 10% to 15% seen once; the top ten hold approximately 15%. Sequencing was carried out using blood, either unsorted or a sorted T cell fraction (not recorded which). These receptors were obtained from a male donor with ankylosing spondylitis or in good health (not recorded which).

The chain carries TRBV20-1 and TRBJ2-4, with D perhaps TRBD1 (5 bases). The V end lost 1 base, the J end lost 13 bases, and 11 bases lay between the germline ends. The CDR3 extends over 11 amino acids. Per germline, CDR1 DFQATT and CDR2 SNEGSKA (reference sequence). CDR3 coding DNA: TGCAGTGCTAGAGGTCAGGGTCGACAGTACTTC. Its translation: CSARGQGRQYF.

This clonotype showed up many times. The rearrangement joins TRBV4-1 to TRBJ2-7; 10 nucleotides align to TRBD2. J lost 5 bases, V lost 0 bases, and 4 bases had no gene match. The CDR3 has 15 amino acids. Per the germline V gene, CDR1 is MGHRA and CDR2 is YSYEKL. CDR3 region: CASSQEASGRHEQYF. CDR3 nucleotides: TGCGCCAGCAGCCAAGAGGCTAGCGGGAGACACGAGCAGTACTTC.

The sample holds a few counts of this clonotype. The chain is built from TRBV19 and TRBJ2-5, with 10 bases aligning to TRBD2. Germline assignment: CDR1 LNHDA and CDR2 SQIVND (reference sequence). The CDR3 has 15 amino acids. J lost 2 bases, V lost 5 bases, and 5 bases had no gene match. The CDR3 loop is CASSLLAGIQETQYF. The CDR3 DNA sequence: TGTGCCAGTAGTCTACTAGCGGGGATTCAAGAGACCCAGTACTTC.

This clonotype was recorded at least ten times. The chain recombines TRBV24-1 with TRBJ2-1; a weak D match, TRBD1 (6 bases). CDR3 length: 13 residues. Germline V gene lookup returns CDR1 KGHDR and CDR2 SFDVKD. V was pared by 4 bases and J by 6 bases, with 9 bases between. Written as DNA, the CDR3 is TGTGCCACCAGTGACGCACAGGGCAATGAGCAGTTCTTC. This encodes CATSDAQGNEQFF.

The rearrangement links TRBV20-1 to TRBJ2-3; TRBD2 matches at 13 bases. V dropped 6 bases and J dropped 6; count of bases not matched to a gene: 6. Germline-derived CDR1 and CDR2 are DFQATT and SNEGSKA (reference sequence). CDR3 length: 14 residues. The CDR3 coding sequence is TGCAGTGCGGGGACTAGCGGGGAGCTGGATACGCAGTATTTT. Protein product: CSAGTSGELDTQYF.